A selection of T cell receptor beta chains follows, all from one sample in a study of vaccination effects on CD4 cells after COVID-19. Profiled with immunoSEQ multiplex PCR; TCRdb holds only in-frame clones, not every one. The data contain fewer than 65,000 clones, over 70% of them singletons. The antigens for these receptors are not known. Sequencing used CD4+ T cells from PBMCs cultured with HCoV-OC43 spike peptides, obtained before COVID-19 vaccination. The receptors shown here come from a human donor who received a COVID-19 vaccine. The CDR3 runs from the conserved cysteine through the conserved F or W. A D gene is named only where the DNA matches it firmly. Size is stated for part of the rows, as once, few or many counts, or as a class when the clone is expanded.

J gene,D gene,clone size,V gene,CDR3 DNA,CDR3 protein
TRBJ2-5,TRBD2,NA,TRBV7-2,TGTGCCAGCAGCTTCCCTGGGACTAGCGGGGGGGCCTGGGAGACCCAGTACTTC,CASSFPGTSGGAWETQYF
TRBJ1-5,NA,few,TRBV7-3,TGTGCCAGCAGCTTAAGGCGGCCATTCGGGCTATTCGGACGCAATCAGCCCCAGCATTTT,CASSLRRPFGLFGRNQPQHF
TRBJ2-2,NA,NA,TRBV3-1/TRBV3-2,TGTGCCAGCAGCCAGCAGGGCTCCAACACCGGGGAGCTGTTTTTT,CASSQQGSNTGELFF
TRBJ1-1,NA,NA,TRBV9,TGTGCCAGCTGTGACACTGAAGCTTTCTTT,CASCDTEAFF
TRBJ2-2,NA,NA,TRBV5-1,TGCGCCAGCATTCGGGGGCCGGGCACCGGGGAGCTGTTTTTT,CASIRGPGTGELFF
TRBJ2-2,NA,NA,TRBV3-1/TRBV3-2,TGTGCCAGCAGCCAGTCAGAAGCCACCGGGGAGCTGTTTTTT,CASSQSEATGELFF
TRBJ2-2,NA,NA,TRBV30,TGTGCCTGGAGTGGGAGGGGTCGGAACACCGGGGAGCTGTTTTTT,CAWSGRGRNTGELFF
TRBJ1-2,NA,NA,TRBV7-9,TGTGCCAGCACCTTCGGGGACTCTGGCTACACCTTC,CASTFGDSGYTF
TRBJ2-2,NA,NA,TRBV7-3,TGTGCCAGCAGTCCAACAGGAGCGCTAATCCTGAACACCGGGGAGCTGTTTTTT,CASSPTGALILNTGELFF
TRBJ1-4,NA,NA,TRBV29-1,TGCAGCGTTGAAGACCCCCCGGCGACGAGGGGAAGAATGAAGGGAAAACTGTTTTTT,CSVEDPPATRGRMKGKLFF
TRBJ2-6,NA,NA,TRBV7-3,TGTGCCAGCAGCTCGCAAGGAGCTGGGGCCAACGTCCTGACTTTC,CASSSQGAGANVLTF
TRBJ1-6,TRBD1,NA,TRBV18,TGTGCCAGCTCACCACAACAGGGGTGGGATTCACCCCTCCACTTT,CASSPQQGWDSPLHF
TRBJ2-1,NA,NA,TRBV24-1,TGTGCCACCAGTGACCATGGGGGTGGGGCGGGTAATGAGCAGTTCTTC,CATSDHGGGAGNEQFF
TRBJ1-6,TRBD1,NA,TRBV3-1/TRBV3-2,TGTGCCAGCAGCCCTATTACAGGGGATAATTCACCCCTCCACTTT,CASSPITGDNSPLHF
TRBJ1-1,NA,few,TRBV6-6,TGTGCCAGCAGTCGTAACCCGAACACTGAAGCTTTCTTT,CASSRNPNTEAFF
TRBJ1-4,TRBD1,NA,TRBV7-8,TGTGCCAGCAGCCCTGAGACAGGGGGAAGGGAAAAACTGTTTTTT,CASSPETGGREKLFF
TRBJ1-5,NA,NA,TRBV19,TGTGCCAGTAGCCGGACAGTAAGCCAGCCCCAGCATTTT,CASSRTVSQPQHF
TRBJ2-5,NA,once,TRBV18,TGTGCCAGCTCACCAAGGCGGGAAGAGACCCAGTACTTC,CASSPRREETQYF
TRBJ1-5,TRBD1,NA,TRBV5-6,TGTGCCAGCAGCTCGAAGCGACAGGGGGCGCAGGTGTTGCAGCCCCAGCATTTT,CASSSKRQGAQVLQPQHF
TRBJ2-2,TRBD2,NA,TRBV10-3,TGTGCCATCAGTGATCCCACTAGCGGGGGACCCACCGGGGAGCTGTTTTTT,CAISDPTSGGPTGELFF
TRBJ2-1,NA,NA,TRBV7-2,TGTGCCAGCAGCTGGGGCGAGCCCTCCTACAATGAGCAGTTCTTC,CASSWGEPSYNEQFF
TRBJ1-4,NA,NA,TRBV4-1,TGCGCCAGCAGCCAAGCCAACCCTCCCATTAATGAAAAACTGTTTTTT,CASSQANPPINEKLFF
TRBJ1-4,NA,NA,TRBV28,TGTGCCAGCAAAGGGGTCCCAGATCCAACTAATGAAAAACTGTTTTTT,CASKGVPDPTNEKLFF
TRBJ2-1,NA,NA,TRBV5-6,TGTGCCAGCAGCTCCTTCGGTGTCTACAATGAGCAGTTCTTC,CASSSFGVYNEQFF